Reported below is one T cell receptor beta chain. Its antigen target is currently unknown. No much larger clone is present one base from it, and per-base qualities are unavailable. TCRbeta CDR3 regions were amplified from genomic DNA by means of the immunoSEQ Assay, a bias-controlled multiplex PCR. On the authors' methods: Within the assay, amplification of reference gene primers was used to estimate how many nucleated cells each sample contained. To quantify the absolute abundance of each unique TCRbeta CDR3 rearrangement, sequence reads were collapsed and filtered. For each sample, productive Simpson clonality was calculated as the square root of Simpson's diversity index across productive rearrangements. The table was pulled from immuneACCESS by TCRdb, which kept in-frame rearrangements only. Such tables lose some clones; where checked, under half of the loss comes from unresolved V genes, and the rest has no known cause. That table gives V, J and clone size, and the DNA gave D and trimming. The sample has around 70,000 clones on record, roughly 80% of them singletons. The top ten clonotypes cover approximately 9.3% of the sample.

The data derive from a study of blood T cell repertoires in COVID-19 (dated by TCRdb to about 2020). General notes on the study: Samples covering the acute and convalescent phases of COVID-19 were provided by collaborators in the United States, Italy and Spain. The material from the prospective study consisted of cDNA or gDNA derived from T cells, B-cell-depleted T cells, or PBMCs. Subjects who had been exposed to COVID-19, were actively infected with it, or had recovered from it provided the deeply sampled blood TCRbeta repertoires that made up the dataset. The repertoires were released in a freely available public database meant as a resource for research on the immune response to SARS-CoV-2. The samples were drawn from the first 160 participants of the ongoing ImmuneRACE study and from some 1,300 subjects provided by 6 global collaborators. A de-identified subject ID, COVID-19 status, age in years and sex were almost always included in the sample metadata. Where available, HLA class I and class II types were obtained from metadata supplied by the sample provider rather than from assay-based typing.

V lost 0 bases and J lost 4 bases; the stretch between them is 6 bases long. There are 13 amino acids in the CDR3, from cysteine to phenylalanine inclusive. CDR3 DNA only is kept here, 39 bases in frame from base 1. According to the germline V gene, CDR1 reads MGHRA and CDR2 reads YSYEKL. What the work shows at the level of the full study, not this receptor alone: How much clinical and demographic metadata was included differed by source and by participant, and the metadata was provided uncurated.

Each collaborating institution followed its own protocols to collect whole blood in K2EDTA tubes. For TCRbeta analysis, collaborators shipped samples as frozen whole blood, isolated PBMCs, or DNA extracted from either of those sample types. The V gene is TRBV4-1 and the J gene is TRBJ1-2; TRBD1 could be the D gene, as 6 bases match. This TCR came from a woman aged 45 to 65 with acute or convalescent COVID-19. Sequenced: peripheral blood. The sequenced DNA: TGCGCCAGCAGCCAAGAAGGGGGCTATGGCTACACCTTC. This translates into CASSQEGGYGYTF.